This is a list of T cell receptor beta chains from one sample in a study of chemoradiotherapy in HPV16-positive cancers. TCRdb keeps only in-frame clones here, not all; method: immunoSEQ multiplex PCR. The sample shows about 25,000 clones, approximately 94% of them seen only once. The sequencing used blood, collected from a patient who underwent chemoradiotherapy. These receptors originate from a human donor with HPV-associated anogenital cancer. Each CDR3 is given with its conserved first and last residue. Fields, in order: J gene, V gene, CDR3 protein.

J: TRBJ2-7
V: TRBV5-6
CDR3: CASSLGRYEQYF

J: TRBJ1-5
V: TRBV28
CDR3: CASSLGRHNQPQHF

J: TRBJ1-5
V: TRBV19
CDR3: CASSIRQGASNQPQHF

J: TRBJ2-2
V: TRBV2
CDR3: CASSGDRDSANTGELFF

J: TRBJ2-1
V: TRBV2
CDR3: CASKTSLSNEQFF

J: TRBJ2-2
V: TRBV7-8
CDR3: CASSLARTGRVNTGELFF

J: TRBJ1-1
V: TRBV9
CDR3: CASSVEDLQYTEAFF

J: TRBJ2-5
V: TRBV18
CDR3: CASSPTRQETQYF

J: TRBJ1-3
V: TRBV18
CDR3: CASSPTISGRGNTIYF

J: TRBJ2-7
V: TRBV5-1
CDR3: CASSFGGQSSYEQYF

J: TRBJ1-1
V: TRBV6-5
CDR3: CASSYSMQGSEAFF

J: TRBJ2-4
V: TRBV11-1
CDR3: CASVGGQEIGAKNIQYF

J: TRBJ2-2
V: TRBV7-2
CDR3: CASSLDASATGELFF